The clone carrying this TCR beta chain occurred a few times. The sample comes from a study of blood T cell repertoires in COVID-19. Study-wide context: The United States, Italy and Spain provided the acute and convalescent COVID-19 samples. T cells, B-cell-depleted T cells, or PBMCs supplied cDNA or gDNA.

CDR3 size: 14 residues. With V trimmed by 3 bases and J by 4 bases, 6 bases remained unmatched. Germline V lookup: CDR1 LNHDA, CDR2 SQIVND (reference sequence). The authors' processing: Amplified reference gene primers provided the basis for estimating nucleated cell counts. Repertoires were generated with immunoSEQ multiplex PCR, while TCRdb's copy carries only in-frame clones and drops some. V, J and clone size are taken as reported in that table, and D and trimming were inferred from the DNA itself. The sample lists roughly 150,000 clones; more than 75% were seen once. The genes are TRBV19 and TRBJ2-7; 7 bases map to TRBD1. Source material: peripheral blood. The TCR comes from a man between 60 and 70 years old with acute or convalescent COVID-19. The CDR3 DNA is TGTGCCAGTAGTATTTTCACAGGGGCTTACGAGCAGTACTTC. Protein: CASSIFTGAYEQYF.